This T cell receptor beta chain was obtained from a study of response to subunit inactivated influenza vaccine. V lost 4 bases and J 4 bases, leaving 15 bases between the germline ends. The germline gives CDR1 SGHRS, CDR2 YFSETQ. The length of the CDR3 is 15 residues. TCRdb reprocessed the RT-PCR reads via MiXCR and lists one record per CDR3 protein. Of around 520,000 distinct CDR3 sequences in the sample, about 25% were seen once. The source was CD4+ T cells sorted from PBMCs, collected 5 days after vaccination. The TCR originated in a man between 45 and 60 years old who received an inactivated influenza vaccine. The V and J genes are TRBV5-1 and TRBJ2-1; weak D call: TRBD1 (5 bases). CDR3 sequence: CASSPRRVGYNEQFF. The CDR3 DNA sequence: TGCGCCAGCAGCCCCCGCAGGGTCGGTTACAATGAGCAGTTCTTC. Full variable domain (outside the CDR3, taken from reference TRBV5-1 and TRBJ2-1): KAGVTQTPRYLIKTRGQQVTLSCSPISGHRSVSWYQQTPGQGLQFLFEYFSETQRNKGNFPGRFSGRQFSNSRSEMNVSTLELGDSALYLCASSPRRVGYNEQFFGPGTRLTVL.